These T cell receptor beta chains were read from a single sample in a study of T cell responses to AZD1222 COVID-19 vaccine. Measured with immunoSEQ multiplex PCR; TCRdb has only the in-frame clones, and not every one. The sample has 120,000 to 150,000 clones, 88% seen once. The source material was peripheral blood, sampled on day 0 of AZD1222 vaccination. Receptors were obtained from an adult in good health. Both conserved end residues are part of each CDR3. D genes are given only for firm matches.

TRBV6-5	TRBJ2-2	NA	TGTGCCAGCAGTTATAGGGGTCACGGGGAGCTGTTTTTT	CASSYRGHGELFF
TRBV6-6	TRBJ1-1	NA	TGTGCCTTAGCGAAGAACACTGAAGCTTTCTTT	CALAKNTEAFF
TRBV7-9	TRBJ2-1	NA	TGTGCCAGCAGCTTCGAGACAGGACACGAGAACAATGAGCAGTTCTTC	CASSFETGHENNEQFF
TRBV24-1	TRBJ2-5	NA	TGTGCCACCGAAGGAGGGGAAGAGACCCAGTACTTC	CATEGGEETQYF
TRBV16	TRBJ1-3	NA	TGTGCCAGCAGCCAATTTGGGGAAACCTCTGGAAACACCATATATTTT	CASSQFGETSGNTIYF
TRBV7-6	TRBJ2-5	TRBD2	TGTGCCAGCAGCCCTAGCGGGGGGGGCGAGACCCAGTACTTC	CASSPSGGGETQYF
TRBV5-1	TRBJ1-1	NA	TGCGCCAGCAGCTTGGAAAGAGGCAGGGCTGAAGCTTTCTTT	CASSLERGRAEAFF
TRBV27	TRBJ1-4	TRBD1	TGTGCCAGCAGTGCGGCCGGGACAGGGAATGAAAAACTGTTTTTT	CASSAAGTGNEKLFF
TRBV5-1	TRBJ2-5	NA	TGCGCCAGCAGTGGGGGGGCCCGAGAGACCCAGTACTTC	CASSGGARETQYF
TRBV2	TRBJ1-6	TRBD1	TGTGCCAGCCGGGACAGCAATTCACCCCTCCACTTT	CASRDSNSPLHF
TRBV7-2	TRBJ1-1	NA	TGTGCCAGCAGCTTAGTGGGGGCAGCCACTGAAGCTTTCTTT	CASSLVGAATEAFF
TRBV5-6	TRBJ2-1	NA	TGTGCCAGCAGCGATGGGGCAGGGTGGTACAATGAGCAGTTCTTC	CASSDGAGWYNEQFF
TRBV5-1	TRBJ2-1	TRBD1	TGCGCCAGCAGCCCGACGTTCCGGGACAGGGGGAGAGGTGAGCAGTTCTTC	CASSPTFRDRGRGEQFF
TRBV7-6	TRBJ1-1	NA	TGTGCCAGCAGCCGACAGGCAGGGGAAGTTTCCGAAGCTTTCTTT	CASSRQAGEVSEAFF
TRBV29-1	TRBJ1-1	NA	TGCAGCGTTGCGGGGGGAACCAACACTGAAGCTTTCTTT	CSVAGGTNTEAFF
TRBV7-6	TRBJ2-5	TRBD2	TGTGCCAGCAGCTTCCCCGGGACTAGCCAAGAGACCCAGTACTTC	CASSFPGTSQETQYF
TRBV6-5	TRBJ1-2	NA	TGTGCCAGCAGGAAAGGGGTGTTGGGCGGCTACACCTTC	CASRKGVLGGYTF
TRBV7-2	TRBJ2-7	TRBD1	TGTGCCAGCAGCTCAGGACAGGGGGCCGGATACGAGCAGTACTTC	CASSSGQGAGYEQYF
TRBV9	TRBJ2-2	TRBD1	TGTGCCAGCAGCGCGGACAGGGTGGAGGAGCTGTTTTTT	CASSADRVEELFF
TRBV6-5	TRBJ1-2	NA	TGTGCCAGCAGTTCGGAAGGCTATGGCTACACCTTC	CASSSEGYGYTF
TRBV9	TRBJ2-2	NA	TGTGCCAGCAGCGTTCAGTCAGACACCGGGGAGCTGTTTTTT	CASSVQSDTGELFF
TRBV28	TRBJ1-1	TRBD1	TGTGCCAGCTGGGGACAGCACACTGAAGCTTTCTTT	CASWGQHTEAFF
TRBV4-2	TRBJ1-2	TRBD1	TGTGCCAGCAGCCAAGAGGACAGGGCGTACACCTTC	CASSQEDRAYTF
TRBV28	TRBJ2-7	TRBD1	TGTGCCAGCAGTTTAACAGGGGGTGGCTCCTACGAGCAGTACTTC	CASSLTGGGSYEQYF
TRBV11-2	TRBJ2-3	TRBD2	TGTGCCAGCAGCTTAGGTGCCGGTGGTAGCGGGGTCACAGATACGCAGTATTTT	CASSLGAGGSGVTDTQYF
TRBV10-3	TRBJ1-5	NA	TGTGCCATCAGTGGAGGGGATCAGCCCCAGCATTTT	CAISGGDQPQHF
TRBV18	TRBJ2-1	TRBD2	TGTGCCAGCTCACCACCGGGAAGACTAGCGGGTCAAAGGGAGCAGTTCTTC	CASSPPGRLAGQREQFF